Below are 12 T cell receptor beta chains sequenced from a single sample in a study of CD8+ T cells in alopecia areata (dated by TCRdb to the late 2010s). The protocol used for the library was the immunoSEQ multiplex PCR assay. To provide template for TCR sequencing, every sample had RNA extracted and reverse transcribed into cDNA. TCRdb took this table from immuneACCESS and kept in-frame rearrangements with V and J called. Such tables lack part of the clones; where checked against another copy, unresolved V genes explain under half of the gap, and the rest is unexplained. In this sample the table shows 150,000 to 200,000 clones, over 55% of which occur a single time. About 1.5% of the sample rests with the top ten. Explained via the paper, the time point label denotes: baseline before oral tofacitinib. The sample consisted of CD4+ T cells sorted from blood, taken at week 0. The receptors were sampled from a human donor with alopecia areata.

The chain carries TRBV29-1 and TRBJ2-6; D is undetermined. The CDR3 sequence is 15 residues long. The V and J ends lost 3 bases and 1 base respectively, with 10 bases between them. Per germline, CDR1 SQVTM and CDR2 ANQGSEA. The CDR3 bases are TGCAGCGTTGAGGGTGTTGGGTCTGGGGCCAACGTCCTGACTTTC. Amino acid sequence: CSVEGVGSGANVLTF.

The rearrangement joins TRBV7-2 to TRBJ2-5; D is undetermined. CDR3 size: 13 residues. The germline V gene has CDR1 SGHTA and CDR2 FQGNSA. V was pared by 5 bases and J by 3 bases, with 10 bases between. CDR3 sequence (DNA): TGTGCCAGCAGCGGTTCGGAAAAAGAGACCCAGTACTTC. Translated: CASSGSEKETQYF.

About this clone itself: The sample has other DNA sequences that encode this CDR3 too. For the CDR3, the DNA is TGCGCCAGCAGCTTACGACAGCAAGAGACCCAGTACTTC. This encodes CASSLRQQETQYF. The rearrangement joins TRBV5-1 to TRBJ2-5, with D perhaps TRBD1 (5 bases). The germline V gene has CDR1 SGHRS and CDR2 YFSETQ. The V end lost 2 bases, the J end lost 2 bases, and 7 bases lay between the germline ends. The CDR3 covers 13 residues.

The chain recombines TRBV7-3 with TRBJ1-1; D unresolved. V was cut by 5 bases and J by 3 bases, with 10 bases left in between. CDR3 size: 13 residues. Germline V lookup: CDR1 SGHTA, CDR2 FQGTGA. CDR3 protein: CASSPDGYTEAFF. CDR3 DNA sequence: TGTGCCAGCAGCCCAGACGGGTACACTGAAGCTTTCTTT.

The sample holds a few counts of this clone. V usage is TRBV29-1 and J usage is TRBJ2-7; no clear D. V lost 5 bases and J lost 0, with 8 bases in between. The V gene's germline CDR1 is SQVTM and CDR2 ANQGSEA. The CDR3 covers 12 residues. The chain's CDR3 is CSVLRSSYEQYF. CDR3 sequence (DNA): TGCAGCGTTCTGCGGAGCTCCTACGAGCAGTACTTC.

This clone was counted only a few times. The chain combines TRBV23-1 with TRBJ1-6; the D is unclear. TRBV23-1 carries the ORF label, with uncertain function. The CDR3 is 16 amino acids. The ends were cut back, 0 bases at V and 9 bases at J, with 15 bases in the middle. Here the CDR3 DNA reads TGCGCCAGCAGTCAATCGGAGGAGTTGGGGTGTTCACCCCTCCACTTT. Amino acids: CASSQSEELGCSPLHF.

This clone has more than one count but fewer than ten. This rearrangement joins TRBV29-1 to TRBJ2-1; D is uncertain. CDR3 length equals 12 residues. CDR1 is SQVTM, CDR2 ANQGSEA, per germline. Between the trimmed V and J ends, which lost 6 bases and 9 bases, there was a span of 15 bases. The CDR3 region is CSVATSAPEQFF. In DNA, the CDR3 is TGCAGCGTCGCCACCAGCGCCCCTGAGCAGTTCTTC.

The J gene is TRBJ1-5, the V gene TRBV2; D might be TRBD1 (5 bases). Germline-derived CDR1 and CDR2 are SNHLY and FYNNEI. The CDR3 loop spans 16 amino acids. Trimming pared 1 base from V and 5 bases from J, leaving 15 bases between. This CDR3 reads CASSEVGGTVDQPQHF. CDR3 DNA sequence: TGTGCCAGCAGTGAAGTGGGGGGAACAGTTGATCAGCCCCAGCATTTT.

This clone was counted only a few times. The V and J genes are TRBV29-1 and TRBJ1-2; 7 bases match TRBD1. The CDR3 consists of 13 residues. CDR1 is SQVTM, CDR2 ANQGSEA, per germline. J lost 4 bases, V lost 4 bases, and 6 bases had no gene match. The CDR3 DNA sequence: TGCAGCGTTGCAGGGGGAAGGAGCTATGGCTACACCTTC. Its protein product is CSVAGGRSYGYTF.

This chain uses TRBV6-5 with TRBJ1-2; D might be TRBD1 (5 bases). Germline assignment: CDR1 MNHEY and CDR2 SVGAGI. Trimming shortened V by 5 bases and J by 0 bases, and 10 bases separated the two germline ends. This CDR3 spans 14 amino acids. CDR3 region: CASSPPGSNYGYTF. Here the CDR3 DNA reads TGTGCCAGCAGTCCGCCAGGGTCTAACTATGGCTACACCTTC.

The chain carries TRBV15 and TRBJ2-3; the match to TRBD1 covers 9 bases. Germline-derived CDR1 and CDR2 are LNHNV and YYDKDF (reference sequence). The V and J ends lost 2 bases and 4 bases, in that order; junction bases with no gene match: 7. The CDR3 is 16 amino acids. The CDR3 DNA follows: TGTGCCACCAGCAGACGAGCCGGGACAGGGCCAGATACGCAGTATTTT. Residues: CATSRRAGTGPDTQYF.

In the case of this clone: The same CDR3 also results from other DNA sequences found in this sample. The rearrangement links TRBV29-1 to TRBJ1-1; D unresolved. Germline V gene lookup returns CDR1 SQVTM and CDR2 ANQGSEA. Trimming took 4 bases from V and 0 from J, leaving 9 bases between them. The CDR3 has 13 residues. CDR3 nucleotide sequence: TGCAGCGTTGTAAGGCGGATGAACACTGAAGCTTTCTTT. Its protein product is CSVVRRMNTEAFF.